What follows are 10 T cell receptor beta chains derived from one specimen sequenced in a study of T cells in localized non-small cell lung cancer. Data came from immunoSEQ multiplex PCR; TCRdb stores just in-frame clones and leaves some out. The sample carries fewer than 20,000 clones, roughly 85% recorded once. The sample in question was peripheral blood, obtained before any cancer treatment. These receptors were collected from a male donor aged 60 or older with stage I lung adenocarcinoma.

This clone has only a few counts. J is TRBJ2-2 and V is TRBV5-1, with 10 positions matching TRBD1. V trimming: 4 bases; J trimming: 6 bases; junction bases outside the gene matches: 12. Germline values: CDR1 SGHRS, CDR2 YFSETQ. The CDR3 spans 17 residues. The CDR3 DNA reads as TGCGCCAGCAGCCAACCTCTGACAGGGGGCGGTTCCGGGGAGCTGTTTTTT. It encodes CASSQPLTGGGSGELFF.

This chain uses TRBV5-4 with TRBJ2-3, with TRBD1 matching 7 bases. V shed 2 bases, J shed 5 bases, and the junction held 5 bases outside the gene matches. The CDR3 has 14 residues. CDR1 and CDR2 (germline): SGHNT, YYREEE (reference sequence). The CDR3 loop reads CASSLQGFVDTQYF. CDR3 DNA sequence: TGTGCCAGCAGCTTACAGGGGTTCGTAGATACGCAGTATTTT.

The J gene is TRBJ2-7, the V gene TRBV2, with a weak D call TRBD1 (5 bases). The ends were cut back, 6 bases at V and 1 base at J, with 13 bases in the middle. The CDR3 extends over 14 amino acids. Germline loops: CDR1 SNHLY, CDR2 FYNNEI. The CDR3 nucleotides read TGTGCCAGCAGCCCCCGGCAGGGATCCTACGAGCAGTACTTC. Amino acids: CASSPRQGSYEQYF.

The chain carries TRBV25-1 and TRBJ1-6, with TRBD1 as a possible D gene (6 bases). The CDR3 spans 16 residues. V was pared by 0 bases and J by 2 bases, with 8 bases between. Germline V lookup: CDR1 MGHDK, CDR2 SYGVNS. The CDR3 region is CASSEYAGAYNSPLHF. As DNA, the CDR3 is TGTGCCAGCAGTGAATATGCAGGGGCCTATAATTCACCCCTCCACTTT.

The sample holds a few counts of this clone. V is TRBV6-1 and J is TRBJ1-5, with D possibly being TRBD1 (5 bases). Germline V gene sequence: CDR1 MNHNS, CDR2 SASEGT. The V end lost 8 bases, the J end lost 4 bases, and 15 bases lay between the germline ends. This CDR3 has 14 amino acids. CDR3 sequence: CASAGSGGNQPQHF. The CDR3, as DNA: TGTGCCAGCGCCGGGAGTGGGGGAAATCAGCCCCAGCATTTT.

V gene TRBV6-1 combines with J gene TRBJ1-2, with D hard to call. V was cut by 0 bases and J by 4 bases, with 15 bases left in between. The CDR3 totals 16 residues. Germline CDR1 and CDR2: MNHNS and SASEGT. The CDR3 bases are TGTGCCAGCAGTGAAGCTATGACGGACGTTCCCTATGGCTACACCTTC. This translates into CASSEAMTDVPYGYTF.

The sample holds one count of this clone. The genes are TRBV5-1 and TRBJ2-3, with 8 bases aligning to TRBD1. The germline CDR1 and CDR2 sequences are SGHRS and YFSETQ. V shed 4 bases, J shed 4 bases, and the junction held 11 bases outside the gene matches. The CDR3 covers 16 residues. CDR3 coding DNA: TGCGCCAGCAGCGCCGGACAGGGAGGTAGCGCAGATACGCAGTATTTT. Translation: CASSAGQGGSADTQYF.

The chain combines TRBV29-1 with TRBJ2-7, with 8 bases matching TRBD2. The CDR3 extends over 12 amino acids. The V and J ends lost 4 bases and 9 bases, in that order; junction bases with no gene match: 8. Germline lookup yields CDR1 SQVTM and CDR2 ANQGSEA. CDR3 DNA sequence: TGCAGCGTTGCGGGTGCGGGAGGAAGGCAGTACTTC. Protein product: CSVAGAGGRQYF.

The chain employs TRBV7-2 and TRBJ1-5, with D maybe TRBD1 (5 bases). Between the trimmed V and J ends, which lost 4 bases and 4 bases, there was a span of 8 bases. CDR3 size: 13 residues. Germline CDR1 is SGHTA and CDR2 is FQGNSA. CDR3 in DNA: TGTGCCAGCAGCTCGTCAGGGAATCAGCCCCAGCATTTT. Translated, it gives CASSSSGNQPQHF.

V is TRBV27 and J is TRBJ2-7; 12 bases align to TRBD2. This CDR3 is built from 14 residues. CDR1 and CDR2 from the germline V gene are MNHEY and SMNVEV (reference sequence). J was trimmed by 9 bases and V by 11 bases; bases with no gene match: 14. The CDR3 region is CAGGRLAGGPGQYF. The CDR3, as DNA: TGTGCCGGGGGCCGCCTAGCGGGGGGGCCCGGGCAGTACTTC.